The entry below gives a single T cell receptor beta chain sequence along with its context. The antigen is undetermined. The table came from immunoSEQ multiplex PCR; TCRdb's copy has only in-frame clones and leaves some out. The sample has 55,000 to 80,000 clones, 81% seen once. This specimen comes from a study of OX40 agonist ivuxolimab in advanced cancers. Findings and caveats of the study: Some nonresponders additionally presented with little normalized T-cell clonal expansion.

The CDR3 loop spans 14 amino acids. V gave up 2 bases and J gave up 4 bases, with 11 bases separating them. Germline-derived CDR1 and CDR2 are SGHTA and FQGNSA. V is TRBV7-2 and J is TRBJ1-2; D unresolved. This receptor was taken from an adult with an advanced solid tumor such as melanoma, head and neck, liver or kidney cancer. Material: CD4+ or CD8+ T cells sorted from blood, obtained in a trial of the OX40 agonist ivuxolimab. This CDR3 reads CASSLSPALYGYTF. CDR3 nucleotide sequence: TGTGCCAGCAGCTTAAGCCCGGCCCTCTATGGCTACACCTTC. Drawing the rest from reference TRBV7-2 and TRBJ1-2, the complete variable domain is GAGVSQSPSNKVTEKGKDVELRCDPISGHTALYWYRQSLGQGLEFLIYFQGNSAPDKSGLPSDRFSAERTGGSVSTLTIQRTQQEDSAVYLCASSLSPALYGYTFGSGTRLTVV.